The 20 T cell receptor beta chains given below trace back to one sample, sequenced in a study of T cells in placental villitis. Sequencing used immunoSEQ v4. Here immunoSEQ multiplex PCR was the method, and the copy in TCRdb shows in-frame clones only, minus some. The table shows about 3,100 clones, with roughly 79% occurring only once. Input material: placental tissue containing maternal and fetal cells. The receptor set was obtained from a human patient with infectious villitis; the placental T cells may come from both mother and fetus.

In its sample, this clone was seen a few times. This chain joins TRBV19 and TRBJ2-5, with D perhaps TRBD1 (6 bases). Deletions cut 3 bases from V and 5 bases from J, with 16 bases between. CDR3 length: 15 amino acids. Per germline, CDR1 LNHDA and CDR2 SQIVND (reference sequence). For the CDR3, the DNA is TGTGCCAGTAGTATCGTAACAGGGCCATGGGAGACCCAGTACTTC. Its protein is CASSIVTGPWETQYF.

CDR3 coding DNA: TGTGCCAGCAGTGTAGGGAGCTATGGCTACACCTTC. Translating gives CASSVGSYGYTF. The chain joins TRBV28 to TRBJ1-2; D gene uncertain. The germline V gene has CDR1 MDHEN and CDR2 SYDVKM. Between the trimmed V and J ends, which lost 5 bases and 4 bases, there was a span of 8 bases. The CDR3 has 12 residues.

The J gene is TRBJ1-1, the V gene TRBV2; D is perhaps TRBD1 (6 bases). Trimming took 6 bases from V and 2 from J, leaving 10 bases between them. Germline V gene lookup returns CDR1 SNHLY and CDR2 FYNNEI. This CDR3 region has 13 residues. The CDR3 DNA is TGTGCCAGCAGATTGGACAGCAACACTGAAGCTTTCTTT. Translating it yields CASRLDSNTEAFF.

This sequence joins TRBV28 and TRBJ2-2, with 9 bases lining up with TRBD2. Trimming removed 4 bases from V and 5 bases from J; junction bases left unmatched: 5. Germline CDR1 and CDR2: MDHEN and SYDVKM. The CDR3 extends over 15 amino acids. The CDR3 loop is CASSSAGGRTGELFF. DNA for the CDR3: TGTGCCAGCAGTTCCGCGGGGGGGCGAACCGGGGAGCTGTTTTTT.

V gene TRBV7-8 combines with J gene TRBJ2-1, with 9 bases matching TRBD1. The V gene's germline CDR1 is SGHVS and CDR2 FQNEAQ. CDR3 length: 17 amino acids. The V segment lost 3 bases and the J segment 8 bases; nucleotides outside the gene matches: 14. This CDR3 reads CASSLPLWGQGIDEQFF. The CDR3 DNA follows: TGTGCCAGCAGCTTGCCCTTGTGGGGACAGGGAATCGATGAGCAGTTCTTC.

This chain uses TRBV27 with TRBJ1-5, with a weak D call TRBD1 (5 bases). V was clipped by 3 bases and J by 4 bases, with 19 bases between them. This CDR3 has 17 residues. Germline values: CDR1 MNHEY, CDR2 SMNVEV (reference sequence). The CDR3 sequence is CASSFFRDGAVNQPQHF. CDR3 nucleotide sequence: TGTGCCAGCAGTTTCTTCAGGGACGGGGCAGTGAATCAGCCCCAGCATTTT.

The count of this clone is one. The J gene is TRBJ2-5, the V gene TRBV4-2; D is undetermined. V lost 0 bases and J 2 bases, leaving 10 bases between the germline ends. CDR3 length: 15 amino acids. The germline V gene encodes CDR1 LGHNA and CDR2 YNFKEQ. DNA for the CDR3: TGTGCCAGCAGCCAAGATCGTGGAGATCAAGAGACCCAGTACTTC. The encoded protein is CASSQDRGDQETQYF.

The V call is TRBV6-6, the J call TRBJ2-2; D may be TRBD2 (6 bases). The CDR3 loop spans 15 amino acids. The ends were cut back, 5 bases at V and 6 bases at J, with 16 bases in the middle. CDR1 MNHNY and CDR2 SVGAGI come from the germline V gene (reference sequence). CDR3 bases: TGTGCCAGCAGTCGCGGGGAAAGCGAGTCCGGGGAGCTGTTTTTT. It yields the protein CASSRGESESGELFF.

This chain connects TRBV10-3 to TRBJ1-5; 9 nucleotides line up with TRBD1. Germline V gene data show CDR1 as ENHRY and CDR2 as SYGVKD. Germline trimming cut 6 bases from V and 2 bases from J; bases unmatched to any gene: 5. CDR3 size: 15 residues. As DNA, the CDR3 is TGTGCCATCAGGGCCTGGACAGGGGGCAATCAGCCCCAGCATTTT. Translation gives CAIRAWTGGNQPQHF.

The rearrangement joins TRBV25-1 to TRBJ2-1, with 8 bases fitting TRBD2. The CDR3 runs to 12 residues. V was clipped by 6 bases and J by 8 bases; unmatched bases: 3. The germline gives CDR1 MGHDK, CDR2 SYGVNS. CDR3 nucleotide sequence: TGTGCCAGCAGGACTAGCGTGTATGAGCAGTTCTTC. Translated: CASRTSVYEQFF. The variable domain in full, with the rest retrieved from reference TRBV25-1 and TRBJ2-1, is EADIYQTPRYLVIGTGKKITLECSQTMGHDKMYWYQQDPGMELHLIHYSYGVNSTEKGDLSSESTVSRIRTEHFPLTLESARPSHTSQYLCASRTSVYEQFFGPGTRLTVL.

This clone appeared a few times. The gene calls are TRBV20-1 and TRBJ2-3, with 10 positions matching TRBD2. The CDR3 is made up of 14 amino acids. CDR1 DFQATT and CDR2 SNEGSKA come from the germline V gene (reference sequence). V lost 5 bases and J lost 2; bases outside the gene matches: 4. The CDR3, as DNA: TGCAGTGCTGGTGGACTAGCGGTCACAGATACGCAGTATTTT. Its translation is CSAGGLAVTDTQYF.

The chain couples TRBV7-6 to TRBJ2-5; 8 bases are a match to TRBD2. This CDR3 has 17 residues. CDR1 SGHVS and CDR2 FNYEAQ come from the germline V gene. With 1 base clipped from V and 2 bases from J, the junction kept 9 bases outside the gene matches. The CDR3 loop is CASSLVSAGGVQETQYF. The DNA of the CDR3 is TGTGCCAGCAGCTTAGTCAGTGCGGGGGGAGTACAAGAGACCCAGTACTTC.

Only one count was recorded for this clone. The chain recombines TRBV6-5 with TRBJ1-2; 7 bases are shared with TRBD1. This CDR3 is 14 amino acids long. J gave up 3 bases and V 4 bases, and 5 bases lay outside the gene matches. The germline V gene encodes CDR1 MNHEY and CDR2 SVGAGI. As DNA, the CDR3 is TGTGCCAGCAGTTTGGACAGGAGGGACTATGGCTACACCTTC. Protein product: CASSLDRRDYGYTF.

V usage is TRBV7-8 and J usage is TRBJ2-1; TRBD2 might be the D (6 bases). This CDR3 spans 12 amino acids. The germline V and J ends were trimmed by 1 base and 9 bases, with 7 bases remaining between them. The germline CDR1 and CDR2 sequences are SGHVS and FQNEAQ. CDR3 DNA: TGTGCCAGCAGCTTAGACGGGGGTGAGCAGTTCTTC. It specifies CASSLDGGEQFF.

This clone was seen a handful of times. CDR3 in DNA: TGTGCCAGCAGCCATCCCCACAGAGGGGCTGATGGCTACACCTTC. Encoded protein: CASSHPHRGADGYTF. This rearrangement joins TRBV7-9 to TRBJ1-2, with D possibly TRBD1 on 5 matching bases. Trimming pared 5 bases from V and 6 bases from J, leaving 19 bases between. The germline CDR1 and CDR2 sequences are SEHNR and FQNEAQ (reference sequence). The CDR3 consists of 15 residues.

The rearrangement links TRBV24-1 to TRBJ2-2; no firm D call. This CDR3 has 14 residues. Per germline, CDR1 KGHDR and CDR2 SFDVKD. Trimming left V 3 bases short and J 6 bases short, with 10 bases between. The CDR3 loop is CATSDASESGELFF. The CDR3 coding sequence is TGTGCCACCAGTGATGCAAGCGAATCCGGGGAGCTGTTTTTT.

The J gene is TRBJ2-2, the V gene TRBV30; 7 bases are shared with TRBD2. The CDR3 runs 13 residues. From germline, CDR1 is GTSNPN and CDR2 SVGIG (reference sequence). CDR3 DNA sequence: TGTGCGTGCAGGGACTATTACACCGGGGAGCTGTTTTTT. This translates into CACRDYYTGELFF.

V and J are TRBV7-3 and TRBJ2-3; 14 bases fit TRBD2. The CDR3 spans 16 residues. Unmatched junction bases numbered 1, after V lost 4 bases and J lost 1 base. Germline CDR1 and CDR2: SGHTA and FQGTGA. The CDR3 coding sequence is TGTGCCAGCAGCTCGGGACTAGCGGGGGGCACAGATACGCAGTATTTT. Its translation is CASSSGLAGGTDTQYF.

V is TRBV7-2 and J is TRBJ2-3; D is unresolved. V dropped 3 bases and J dropped 3 bases, with 10 bases sitting between them. There are 14 residues in the CDR3. Germline V gene data show CDR1 as SGHTA and CDR2 as FQGNSA. CDR3 amino acids: CASSLMQSTDTQYF. The DNA of the CDR3 is TGTGCCAGCAGCTTGATGCAGTCGACAGATACGCAGTATTTT. The full variable domain, in which reference TRBV7-2 and TRBJ2-3 provide the parts outside the CDR3, is GAGVSQSPSNKVTEKGKDVELRCDPISGHTALYWYRQSLGQGLEFLIYFQGNSAPDKSGLPSDRFSAERTGGSVSTLTIQRTQQEDSAVYLCASSLMQSTDTQYFGPGTRLTVL.

The V and J genes are TRBV7-2 and TRBJ1-2; D is ambiguous. Looked up from germline, CDR1 is SGHTA and CDR2 is FQGNSA. The CDR3 sequence is 13 residues long. V was pared by 4 bases and J by 6 bases, with 12 bases between. CDR3 nucleotide sequence: TGTGCCAGCAGCTCCGGGAATTTTCATGGCTACACCTTC. Translating it yields CASSSGNFHGYTF.